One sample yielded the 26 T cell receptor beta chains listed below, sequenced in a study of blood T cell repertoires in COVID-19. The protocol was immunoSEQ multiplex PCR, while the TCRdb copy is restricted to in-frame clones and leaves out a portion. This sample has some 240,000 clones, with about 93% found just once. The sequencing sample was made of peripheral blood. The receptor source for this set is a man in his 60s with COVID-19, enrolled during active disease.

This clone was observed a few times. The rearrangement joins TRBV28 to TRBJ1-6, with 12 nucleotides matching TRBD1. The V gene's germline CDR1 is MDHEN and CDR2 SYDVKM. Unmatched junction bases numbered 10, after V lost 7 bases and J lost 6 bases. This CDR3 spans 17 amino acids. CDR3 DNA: TGTGCCAGCAACACTAGGGACAGGGGGCGTAGTAATTCACCCCTCCACTTT. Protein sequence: CASNTRDRGRSNSPLHF.

The CDR3 is CSVAGTSGTHNEQFF. The CDR3 DNA sequence: TGCAGCGTTGCCGGGACTAGCGGGACTCACAATGAGCAGTTCTTC. The chain employs TRBV29-1 and TRBJ2-1, with TRBD2 matching over 13 bases. The J segment lost 5 bases and the V segment lost 4 bases, leaving 5 bases of the junction unmatched. Germline lookup yields CDR1 SQVTM and CDR2 ANQGSEA. The CDR3 has 15 residues.

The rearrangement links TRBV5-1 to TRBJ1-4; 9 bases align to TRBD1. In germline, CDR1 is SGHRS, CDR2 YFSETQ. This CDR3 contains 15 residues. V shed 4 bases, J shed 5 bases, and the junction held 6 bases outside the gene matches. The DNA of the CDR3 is TGCGCCAGCAGCCAACAGGGGGCCTCCAATGAAAAACTGTTTTTT. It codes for CASSQQGASNEKLFF.

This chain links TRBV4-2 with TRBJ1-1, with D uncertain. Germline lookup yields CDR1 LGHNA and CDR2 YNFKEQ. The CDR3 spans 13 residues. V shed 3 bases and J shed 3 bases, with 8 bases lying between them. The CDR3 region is CASSQIGHTEAFF. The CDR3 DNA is TGTGCCAGCAGCCAGATTGGGCACACTGAAGCTTTCTTT.

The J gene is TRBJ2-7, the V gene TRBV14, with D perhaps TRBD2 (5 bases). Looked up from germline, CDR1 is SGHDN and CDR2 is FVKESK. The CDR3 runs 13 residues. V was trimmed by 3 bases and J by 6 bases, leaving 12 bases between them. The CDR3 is CASSQNGVSEQYF. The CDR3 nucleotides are TGTGCCAGCAGCCAGAACGGGGTCTCCGAGCAGTACTTC.

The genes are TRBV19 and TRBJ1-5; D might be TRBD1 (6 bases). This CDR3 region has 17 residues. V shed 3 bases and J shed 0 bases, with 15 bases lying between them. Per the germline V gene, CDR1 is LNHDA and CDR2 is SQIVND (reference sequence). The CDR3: CASSIIGATGSNQPQHF. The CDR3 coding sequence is TGTGCCAGTAGTATTATCGGAGCGACAGGTAGCAATCAGCCCCAGCATTTT.

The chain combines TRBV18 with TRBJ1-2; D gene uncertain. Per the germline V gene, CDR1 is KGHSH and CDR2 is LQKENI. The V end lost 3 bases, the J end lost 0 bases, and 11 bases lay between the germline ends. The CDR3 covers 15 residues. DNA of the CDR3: TGTGCCAGCTCACCTCCCGCAGAGGCTAACTATGGCTACACCTTC. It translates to CASSPPAEANYGYTF.

CDR3 nucleotides: TGCGCCAGCAAATGGGCAAGGCGCACTGAAGCTTTCTTT. Its protein product is CASKWARRTEAFF. The chain joins TRBV5-1 to TRBJ1-1, with D unclear. The CDR3 covers 13 residues. Germline V CDR1 and CDR2: SGHRS, YFSETQ. V lost 6 bases and J 4 bases, leaving 13 bases between the germline ends.

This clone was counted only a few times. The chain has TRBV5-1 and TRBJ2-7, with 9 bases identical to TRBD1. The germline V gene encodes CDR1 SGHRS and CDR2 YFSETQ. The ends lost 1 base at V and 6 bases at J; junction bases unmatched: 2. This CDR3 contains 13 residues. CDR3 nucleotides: TGCGCCAGCAGCTTGAGGGACAGGGCCGAGCAGTACTTC. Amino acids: CASSLRDRAEQYF.

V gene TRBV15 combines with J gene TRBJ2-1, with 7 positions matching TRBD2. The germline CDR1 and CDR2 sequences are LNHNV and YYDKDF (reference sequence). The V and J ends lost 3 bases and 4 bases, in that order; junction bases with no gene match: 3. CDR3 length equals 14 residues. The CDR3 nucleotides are TGTGCCACCAGCAGGGGGGGACTATACAATGAGCAGTTCTTC. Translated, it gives CATSRGGLYNEQFF. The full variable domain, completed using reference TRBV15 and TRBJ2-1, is DAMVIQNPRYQVTQFGKPVTLSCSQTLNHNVMYWYQQKSSQAPKLLFHYYDKDFNNEADTPDNFQSRRPNTSFCFLDIRSPGLGDTAMYLCATSRGGLYNEQFFGPGTRLTVL.

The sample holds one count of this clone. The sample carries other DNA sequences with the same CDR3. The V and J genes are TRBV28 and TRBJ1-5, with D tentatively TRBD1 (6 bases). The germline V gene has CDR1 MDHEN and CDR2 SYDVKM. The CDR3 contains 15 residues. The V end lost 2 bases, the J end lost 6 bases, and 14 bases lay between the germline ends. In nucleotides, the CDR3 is TGTGCCAGCAGTTTAGGGGGGGCAAGGGGTCAGCCCCAGCATTTT. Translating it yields CASSLGGARGQPQHF.

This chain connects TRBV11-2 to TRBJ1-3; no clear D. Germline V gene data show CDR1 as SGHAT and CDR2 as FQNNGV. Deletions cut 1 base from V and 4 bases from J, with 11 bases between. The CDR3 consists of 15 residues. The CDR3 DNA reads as TGTGCCAGCAGCTTAGTGGGCTTAGACGGAAACACCATATATTTT. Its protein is CASSLVGLDGNTIYF.

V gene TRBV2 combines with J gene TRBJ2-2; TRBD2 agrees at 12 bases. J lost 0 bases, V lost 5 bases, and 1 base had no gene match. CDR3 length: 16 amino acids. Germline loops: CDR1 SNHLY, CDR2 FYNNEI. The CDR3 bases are TGTGCCAGCAGTCTAGCGGGAGGGGCGAACACCGGGGAGCTGTTTTTT. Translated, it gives CASSLAGGANTGELFF.

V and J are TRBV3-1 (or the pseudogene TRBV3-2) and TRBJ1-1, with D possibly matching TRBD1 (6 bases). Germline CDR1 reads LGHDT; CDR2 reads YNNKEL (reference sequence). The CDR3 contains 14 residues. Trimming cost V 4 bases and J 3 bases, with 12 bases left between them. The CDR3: CASSLTGEDTEAFF. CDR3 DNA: TGTGCCAGCAGCCTGACAGGTGAGGACACTGAAGCTTTCTTT.

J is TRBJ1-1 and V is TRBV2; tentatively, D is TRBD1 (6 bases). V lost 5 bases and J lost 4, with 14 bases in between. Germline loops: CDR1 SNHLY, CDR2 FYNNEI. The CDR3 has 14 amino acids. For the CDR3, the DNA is TGTGCCAGCAGTCCCACTGAGGGGGTCACTGAAGCTTTCTTT. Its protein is CASSPTEGVTEAFF.

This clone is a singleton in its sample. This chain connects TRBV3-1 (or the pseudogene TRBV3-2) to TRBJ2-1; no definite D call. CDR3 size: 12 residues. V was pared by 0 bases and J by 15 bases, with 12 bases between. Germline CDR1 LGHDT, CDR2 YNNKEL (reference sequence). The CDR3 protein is CASSQDNLPGFF. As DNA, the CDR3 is TGTGCCAGCAGCCAAGATAACCTGCCGGGGTTCTTC.

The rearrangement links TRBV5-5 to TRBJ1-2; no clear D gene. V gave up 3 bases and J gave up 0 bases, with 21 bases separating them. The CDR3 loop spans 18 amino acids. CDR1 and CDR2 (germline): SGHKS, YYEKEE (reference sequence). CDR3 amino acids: CASSYGMATTASNYGYTF. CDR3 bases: TGTGCCAGCAGCTACGGAATGGCCACTACCGCCTCTAACTATGGCTACACCTTC.

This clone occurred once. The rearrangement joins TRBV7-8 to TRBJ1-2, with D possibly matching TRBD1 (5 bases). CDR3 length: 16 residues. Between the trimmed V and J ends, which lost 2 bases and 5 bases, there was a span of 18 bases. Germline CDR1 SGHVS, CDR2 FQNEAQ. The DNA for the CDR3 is TGTGCCAGCAGCTTACTCCAGGGCCACAACCTTTATGGCTACACCTTC. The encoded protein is CASSLLQGHNLYGYTF. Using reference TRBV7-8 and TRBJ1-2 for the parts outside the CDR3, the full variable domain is GAGVSQSPRYKVAKRGQDVALRCDPISGHVSLFWYQQALGQGPEFLTYFQNEAQLDKSGLPSDRFFAERPEGSVSTLKIQRTQQEDSAVYLCASSLLQGHNLYGYTFGSGTRLTVV.

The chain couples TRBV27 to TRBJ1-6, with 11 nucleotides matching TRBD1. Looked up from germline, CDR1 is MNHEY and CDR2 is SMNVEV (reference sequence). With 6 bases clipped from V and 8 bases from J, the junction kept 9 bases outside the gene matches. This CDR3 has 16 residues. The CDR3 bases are TGTGCCAGCAGCACGGAAGGGACAGGGGGGTATTCACCCCTCCACTTT. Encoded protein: CASSTEGTGGYSPLHF.

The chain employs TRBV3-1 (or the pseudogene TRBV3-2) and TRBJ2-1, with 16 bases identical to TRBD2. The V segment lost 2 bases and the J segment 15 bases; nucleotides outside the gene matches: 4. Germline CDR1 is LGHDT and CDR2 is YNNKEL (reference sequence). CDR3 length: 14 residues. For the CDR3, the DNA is TGTGCCAGCAGCCAACTCGGGACTAGCGGGGGGGCGTTCTTC. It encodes CASSQLGTSGGAFF.

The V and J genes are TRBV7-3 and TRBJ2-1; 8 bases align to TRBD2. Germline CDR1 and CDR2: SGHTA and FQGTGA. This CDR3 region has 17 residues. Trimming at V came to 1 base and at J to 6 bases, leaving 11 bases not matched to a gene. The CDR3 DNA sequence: TGTGCCAGCAGCTTAATGCCGGGAGGGCCCACCGTCAATGAGCAGTTCTTC. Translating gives CASSLMPGGPTVNEQFF.

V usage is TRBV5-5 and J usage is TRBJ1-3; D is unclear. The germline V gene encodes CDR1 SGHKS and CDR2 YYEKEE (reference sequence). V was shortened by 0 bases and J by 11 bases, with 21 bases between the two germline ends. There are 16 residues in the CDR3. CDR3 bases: TGTGCCAGCAGCTTGGGGCCGGACGGGATTAGGAGAGCCATATATTTT. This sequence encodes CASSLGPDGIRRAIYF. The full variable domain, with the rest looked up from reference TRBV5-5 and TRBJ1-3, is DAGVTQSPTHLIKTRGQQVTLRCSPISGHKSVSWYQQVLGQGPQFIFQYYEKEERGRGNFPDRFSARQFPNYSSELNVNALLLGDSALYLCASSLGPDGIRRAIYFGEGSWLTVV.

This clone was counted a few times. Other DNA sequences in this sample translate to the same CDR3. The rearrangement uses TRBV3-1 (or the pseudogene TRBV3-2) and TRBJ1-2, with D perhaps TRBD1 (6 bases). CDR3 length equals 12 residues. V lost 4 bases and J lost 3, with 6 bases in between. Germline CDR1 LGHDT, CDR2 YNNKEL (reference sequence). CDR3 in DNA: TGTGCCAGCAGCCGGACAGACTATGGCTACACCTTC. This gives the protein CASSRTDYGYTF.

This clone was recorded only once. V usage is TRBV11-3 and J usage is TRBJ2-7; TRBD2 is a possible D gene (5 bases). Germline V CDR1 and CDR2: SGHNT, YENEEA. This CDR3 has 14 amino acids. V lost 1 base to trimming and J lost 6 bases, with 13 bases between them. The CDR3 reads CASSLGLTSPEQYF. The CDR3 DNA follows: TGTGCCAGCAGCTTAGGACTAACCTCCCCCGAGCAGTACTTC.

The CDR3 DNA follows: TGTGCCAGCAGCGACAGGGTAGCGAGCTACACCTTC. This sequence encodes CASSDRVASYTF. The chain carries TRBV6-5 and TRBJ1-2; the match to TRBD1 covers 7 bases. The CDR3 is 12 residues long. CDR1 and CDR2 from the germline V gene are MNHEY and SVGAGI. V gave up 6 bases and J gave up 9 bases; unmatched junction bases: 7.

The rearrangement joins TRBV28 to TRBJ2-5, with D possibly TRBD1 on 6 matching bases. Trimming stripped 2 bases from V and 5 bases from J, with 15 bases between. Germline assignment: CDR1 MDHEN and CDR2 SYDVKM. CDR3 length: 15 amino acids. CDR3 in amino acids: CASSLGDGQRETQYF. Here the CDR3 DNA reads TGTGCCAGCAGTTTAGGAGACGGACAGCGGGAGACCCAGTACTTC.